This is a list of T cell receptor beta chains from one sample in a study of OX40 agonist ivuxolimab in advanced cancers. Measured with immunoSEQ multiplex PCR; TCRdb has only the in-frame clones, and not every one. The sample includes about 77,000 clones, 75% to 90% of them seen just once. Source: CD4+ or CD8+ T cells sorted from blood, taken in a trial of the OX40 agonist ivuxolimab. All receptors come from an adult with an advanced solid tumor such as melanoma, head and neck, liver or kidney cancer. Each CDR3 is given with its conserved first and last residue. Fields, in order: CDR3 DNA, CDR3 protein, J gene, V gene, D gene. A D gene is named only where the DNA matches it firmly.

TGTGCCAGCAGCTTTAACACCGGGGAGCTGTTTTTT	CASSFNTGELFF	TRBJ2-2	TRBV7-9	.
TGTGCCAGCACCTTACCGACAAATACCTACGAGCAGTACTTC	CASTLPTNTYEQYF	TRBJ2-7	TRBV7-2	.
TGTGCCAGTAAGGAAACGGTCATTGACTATGGCTACACCTTC	CASKETVIDYGYTF	TRBJ1-2	TRBV19	.
TGTGCCAGCAGTTTCCAGGGCGGCACTGAAGCTTTCTTT	CASSFQGGTEAFF	TRBJ1-1	TRBV6-6	.
TGCGCCAGCAGCCCTCGGACAGCGGGCGACGAGCAGTACTTC	CASSPRTAGDEQYF	TRBJ2-7	TRBV5-1	.
TGCGCCAGCAGCTTGTCTGACGCTAGCAATCAGCCCCAGCATTTT	CASSLSDASNQPQHF	TRBJ1-5	TRBV5-1	.
TGTGCCACCAGCAGCCTAGCGGGGCAGAGCGAGCAGTACTTC	CATSSLAGQSEQYF	TRBJ2-7	TRBV15	TRBD2
TGCGCCAGCCGGACAGGGATTCACGAGCAGTACTTC	CASRTGIHEQYF	TRBJ2-7	TRBV5-1	TRBD1
TGTGCCAGCAGTTGGGGACAGGGGTATCAGCCCCAGCATTTT	CASSWGQGYQPQHF	TRBJ1-5	TRBV28	TRBD1
TGCGCCAGCAGCTTAGCTGCGAACACTGAAGCTTTCTTT	CASSLAANTEAFF	TRBJ1-1	TRBV5-1	.